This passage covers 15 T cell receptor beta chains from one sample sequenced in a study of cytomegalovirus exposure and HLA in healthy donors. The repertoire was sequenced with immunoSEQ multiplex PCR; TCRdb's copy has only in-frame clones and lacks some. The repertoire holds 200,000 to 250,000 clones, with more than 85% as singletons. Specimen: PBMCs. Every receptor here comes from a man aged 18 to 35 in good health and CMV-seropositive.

The CDR3 sequence: CATTGANVLTF. The CDR3 nucleotides are TGTGCCACGACTGGGGCCAACGTCCTGACTTTC. The chain combines TRBV28 with TRBJ2-6; D is unclear. The germline V gene has CDR1 MDHEN and CDR2 SYDVKM. V lost 10 bases to trimming and J lost 2 bases, with 3 bases between them. CDR3 length: 11 amino acids.

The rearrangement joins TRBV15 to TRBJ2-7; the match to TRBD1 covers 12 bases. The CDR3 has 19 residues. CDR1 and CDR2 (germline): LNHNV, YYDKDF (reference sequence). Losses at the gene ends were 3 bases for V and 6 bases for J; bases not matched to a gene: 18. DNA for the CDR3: TGTGCCACCAGCAGCCGGTACCGGGACAGGGGGCAGGTTATCGGCGAGCAGTACTTC. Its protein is CATSSRYRDRGQVIGEQYF.

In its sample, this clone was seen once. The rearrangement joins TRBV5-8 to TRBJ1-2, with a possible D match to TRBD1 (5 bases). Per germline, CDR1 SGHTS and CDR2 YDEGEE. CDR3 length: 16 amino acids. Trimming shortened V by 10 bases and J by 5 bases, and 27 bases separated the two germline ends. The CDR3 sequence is CALSQPWEGTRYGYTF. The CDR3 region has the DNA TGTGCCCTCTCTCAGCCCTGGGAAGGGACGAGGTATGGCTACACCTTC.

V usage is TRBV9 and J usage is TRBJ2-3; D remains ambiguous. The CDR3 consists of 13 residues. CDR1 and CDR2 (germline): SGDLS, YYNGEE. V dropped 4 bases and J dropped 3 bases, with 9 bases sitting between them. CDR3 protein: CASSPGPTDTQYF. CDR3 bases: TGTGCCAGCAGCCCAGGACCTACAGATACGCAGTATTTT.

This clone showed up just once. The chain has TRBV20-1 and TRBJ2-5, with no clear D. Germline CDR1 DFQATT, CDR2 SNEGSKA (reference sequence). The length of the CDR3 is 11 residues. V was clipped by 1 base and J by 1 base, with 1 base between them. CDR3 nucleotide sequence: TGCAGTGCTAGAGGCCAAGAGACCCAGTACTTC. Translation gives CSARGQETQYF.

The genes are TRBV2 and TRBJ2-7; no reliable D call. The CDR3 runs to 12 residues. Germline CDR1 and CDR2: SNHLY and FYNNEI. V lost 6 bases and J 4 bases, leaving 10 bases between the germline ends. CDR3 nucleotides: TGTGCCAGCAGGGGGAACGCGTACGAGCAGTACTTC. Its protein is CASRGNAYEQYF. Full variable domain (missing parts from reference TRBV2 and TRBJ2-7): EPEVTQTPSHQVTQMGQEVILRCVPISNHLYFYWYRQILGQKVEFLVSFYNNEISEKSEIFDDQFSVERPDGSNFTLKIRSTKLEDSAMYFCASRGNAYEQYFGPGTRLTVT.

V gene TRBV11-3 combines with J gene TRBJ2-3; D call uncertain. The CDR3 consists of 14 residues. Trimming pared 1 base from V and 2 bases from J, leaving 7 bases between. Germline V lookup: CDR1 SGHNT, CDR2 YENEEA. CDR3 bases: TGTGCCAGCAGCTTAGCGGTTTCCACAGATACGCAGTATTTT. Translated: CASSLAVSTDTQYF. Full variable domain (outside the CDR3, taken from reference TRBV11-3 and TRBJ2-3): EAGVVQSPRYKIIEKKQPVAFWCNPISGHNTLYWYLQNLGQGPELLIRYENEEAVDDSQLPKDRFSAERLKGVDSTLKIQPAELGDSAVYLCASSLAVSTDTQYFGPGTRLTVL.

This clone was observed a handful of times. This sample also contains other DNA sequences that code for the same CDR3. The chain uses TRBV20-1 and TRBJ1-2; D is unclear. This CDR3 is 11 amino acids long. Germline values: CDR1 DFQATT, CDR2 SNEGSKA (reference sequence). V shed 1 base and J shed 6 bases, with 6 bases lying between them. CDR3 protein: CSARVGDGYTF. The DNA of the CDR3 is TGCAGTGCTAGAGTCGGGGATGGCTACACCTTC.

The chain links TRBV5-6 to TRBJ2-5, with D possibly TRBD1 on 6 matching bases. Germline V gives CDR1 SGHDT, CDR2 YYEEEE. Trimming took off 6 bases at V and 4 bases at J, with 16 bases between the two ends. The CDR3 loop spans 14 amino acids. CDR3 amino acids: CASINQGTGETQYF. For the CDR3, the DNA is TGTGCCAGCATTAATCAGGGGACCGGAGAGACCCAGTACTTC.

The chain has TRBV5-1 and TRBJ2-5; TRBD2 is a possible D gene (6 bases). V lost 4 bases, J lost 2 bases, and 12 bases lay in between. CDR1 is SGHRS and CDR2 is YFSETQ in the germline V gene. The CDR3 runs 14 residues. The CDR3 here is CASSPVGGQETQYF. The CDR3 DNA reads TGCGCCAGCAGCCCCGTGGGGGGACAAGAGACCCAGTACTTC.

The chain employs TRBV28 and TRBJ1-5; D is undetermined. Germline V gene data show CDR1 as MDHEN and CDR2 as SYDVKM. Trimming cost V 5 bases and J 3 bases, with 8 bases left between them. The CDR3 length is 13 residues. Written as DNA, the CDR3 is TGTGCCAGCAGTGGGCCTAACAATCAGCCCCAGCATTTT. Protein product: CASSGPNNQPQHF.

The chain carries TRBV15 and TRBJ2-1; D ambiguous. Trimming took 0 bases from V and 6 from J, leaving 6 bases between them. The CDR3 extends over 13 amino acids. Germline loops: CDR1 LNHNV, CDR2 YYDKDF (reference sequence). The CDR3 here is CATSRDEVNEQFF. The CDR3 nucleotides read TGTGCCACCAGCAGAGACGAAGTCAATGAGCAGTTCTTC. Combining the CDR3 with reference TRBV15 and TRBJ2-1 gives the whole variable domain DAMVIQNPRYQVTQFGKPVTLSCSQTLNHNVMYWYQQKSSQAPKLLFHYYDKDFNNEADTPDNFQSRRPNTSFCFLDIRSPGLGDTAMYLCATSRDEVNEQFFGPGTRLTVL.

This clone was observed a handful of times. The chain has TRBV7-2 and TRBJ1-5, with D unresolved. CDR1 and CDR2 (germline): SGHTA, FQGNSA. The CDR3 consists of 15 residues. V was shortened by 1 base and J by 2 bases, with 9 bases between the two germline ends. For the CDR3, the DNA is TGTGCCAGCAGCTTAGATGGGGTTGGCAATCAGCCCCAGCATTTT. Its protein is CASSLDGVGNQPQHF.

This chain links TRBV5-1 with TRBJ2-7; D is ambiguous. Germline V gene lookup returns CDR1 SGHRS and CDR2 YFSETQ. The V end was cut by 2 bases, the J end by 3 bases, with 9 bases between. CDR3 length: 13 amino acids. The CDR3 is CASSLTPDYEQYF. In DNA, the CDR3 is TGCGCCAGCAGCTTAACGCCAGACTACGAGCAGTACTTC.

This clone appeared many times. The CDR3 protein is CASSPTDKNIQYF. The CDR3 DNA follows: TGTGCCAGCAGTCCCACTGACAAAAACATTCAGTACTTC. The chain joins TRBV27 to TRBJ2-4; no clear D. Germline lookup yields CDR1 MNHEY and CDR2 SMNVEV (reference sequence). The CDR3 extends over 13 amino acids. V was cut by 5 bases and J by 3 bases, with 8 bases left in between.